These 7 T cell receptor beta chains were sequenced from one sample in a study of human T cells and chemical hapten exposure. Using its own MiXCR run on the RACE reads, TCRdb lists one record per CDR3 protein. The sample lists fewer than 200,000 distinct CDR3 sequences, around 24% occurring once. Time point defined: patch test 1, 2 weeks after DPC sensitization. The treatment: therapeutic diphenylcyclopropenone sensitization with weekly scalp DPC. The source material was whole blood, sampled in connection with sensitization to the hapten diphenylcyclopropenone (DPC). These receptors all come from a woman aged 45 to 65 with alopecia areata. Some clones in this sample may be carry-over from other donors' samples.

The chain carries TRBV12-3 or TRBV12-4 and TRBJ2-3; the D is unclear. The CDR3 contains 12 residues. V lost 6 bases to trimming and J lost 6 bases, with 10 bases between them. The CDR3 loop reads CASSRTRDTQYF. The CDR3 nucleotides read TGTGCCAGCAGCCGAACTCGCGATACGCAGTATTTT.

The J gene is TRBJ2-3, the V gene TRBV10-3, with 16 bases identical to TRBD2. Looked up from germline, CDR1 is ENHRY and CDR2 is SYGVKD. The CDR3 covers 20 residues. With 0 bases clipped from V and 5 bases from J, the junction kept 11 bases outside the gene matches. DNA of the CDR3: TGTGCCATCAGTGAGTCAGGCGGGACTAGCGGGAGGGCCGTTCAAGATACGCAGTATTTT. The encoded protein is CAISESGGTSGRAVQDTQYF.

The rearrangement uses TRBV7-8 and TRBJ1-2; TRBD1 agrees at 9 bases. Germline V gives CDR1 SGHVS, CDR2 FQNEAQ. The CDR3 is 15 amino acids. With V trimmed by 2 bases and J by 6 bases, 7 bases remained unmatched. CDR3 nucleotides: TGTGCCAGCAGCTTACTCAACAGGGGGCGGGATGGCTACACCTTC. Translated: CASSLLNRGRDGYTF.

This clonotype was counted many times. The CDR3 spells CSVTRNTEAFF. The CDR3 DNA is TGCAGCGTGACACGGAACACTGAAGCTTTCTTT. The genes are TRBV29-1 and TRBJ1-1; unclear D gene. The CDR3 spans 11 residues. Trimming took 6 bases from V and 1 from J, leaving 6 bases between them. Germline V gives CDR1 SQVTM, CDR2 ANQGSEA.

The V call is TRBV29-1, the J call TRBJ2-1; the D gene is possibly TRBD1 (5 bases). Between the trimmed V and J ends, which lost 4 bases and 4 bases, there was a span of 14 bases. This CDR3 contains 14 residues. CDR1 is SQVTM and CDR2 is ANQGSEA in the germline V gene. The DNA for the CDR3 is TGCAGCGTTGGCGCAGGGCCCCTTTACAATGAGCAGTTCTTC. Protein: CSVGAGPLYNEQFF.

CDR3 in amino acids: CASSFTGGGAGMPYNEQFF. The CDR3 DNA is TGCGCCAGCAGCTTTACGGGAGGAGGTGCCGGGATGCCCTACAATGAGCAGTTCTTC. The genes are TRBV5-1 and TRBJ2-1, with 7 bases fitting TRBD2. CDR1 SGHRS and CDR2 YFSETQ come from the germline V gene. This CDR3 has 19 amino acids. The V segment lost 2 bases and the J segment 2 bases; nucleotides outside the gene matches: 16.

This chain uses TRBV7-3 with TRBJ2-2; the D gene is possibly TRBD1 (6 bases). Per germline, CDR1 SGHTA and CDR2 FQGTGA. V shed 5 bases and J shed 0 bases, with 13 bases lying between them. The CDR3 covers 16 residues. The CDR3 is CASSLNRVTNTGELFF. DNA of the CDR3: TGTGCCAGCAGCCTCAACAGGGTGACGAACACCGGGGAGCTGTTTTTT.